This T cell receptor beta chain was obtained from a study of shared clonotypes between healthy human individuals. Across the study: Donors were two women and a few men aged 18 to 49. A donor's plate count was three for CD4 naive and three for CD4 memory; CD8 naive had two and CD8 memory one. General study points: A handful of donors showed sharing of approximately 4.7% of naive CD4 clonotypes. Even with large depth, rarefaction showed that sorted-subset sequencing was incomplete.

The method was immunoSEQ multiplex PCR; TCRdb's version includes in-frame clones alone and lacks a portion of them. Of under 550,000 clones in the sample, around 96% were seen once. The CDR3 sequence is 14 residues long. The germline V gene encodes CDR1 SGHTA and CDR2 FQGNSA. V lost 0 bases to trimming and J lost 1 base, with 6 bases between them. Comment on this clone: What it recognizes is unknown.

This clonotype was sampled from a woman in her 30s in good health. The chain links TRBV7-2 to TRBJ2-5; a possible D gene is TRBD2 (5 bases). The sequenced material came from naive CD4+ T cells sorted from blood. Subset indicated: CD45RA+ positively selected. The CDR3 nucleotides read TGTGCCAGCAGCTTAGCAGGACTCCAAGAGACCCAGTACTTC. Translated, it gives CASSLAGLQETQYF.